This T cell receptor (beta chain) originates from a study of molecular identifiers for immune sequencing clone quantification. Overall study findings and caveats: Barcode-sharing identical TCR molecules could underestimate highly expanded clone sizes. Spiked Jurkat TCR RNA originating from one cell could reportedly be identified amid one million naive cells. Whereas naive cells kept under 1% of molecules in clones above 20 RNA copies, such clones held over 97% in effectors.

Previously described methods with listed TCR primers produced the bulk TCR libraries. TCRdb processed the PCR reads anew with MiXCR; each CDR3 protein has one entry. The sample shows about half a million distinct CDR3 sequences, around 23% of them seen only once. This clonotype was seen more than once but under ten times. Its target is unknown. An end of the junction differs from the germline gene, which may be a read error. Germline assignment: CDR1 MDHEN and CDR2 SYDVKM. The CDR3 loop spans 12 amino acids. This sequence was found in a human donor in good health. Some libraries in this study had Jurkat cell RNA spiked in. Specimen: naive CD8+ T cells from blood, with Jurkat cell RNA spiked in. Sample subset: FACS-sorted CD8+CD4-CCR7+CD45RA+ naive T cells. The chain joins TRBV28 to TRBJ2-3; D gene ambiguous. The CDR3 DNA reads as TGTGCCAGCAGCCCGATCCGGGCCCCGGCGGATTTT. Its translation: CASSPIRAPADF.